This is a list of T cell receptor beta chains from one sample in a study of CD8 T cells in ankylosing spondylitis. TCRdb reprocessed the 5' RACE reads with MiXCR, giving one entry per CDR3 protein. In the table there are around 140,000 distinct CDR3 sequences, over 15% of which are singletons. The specimen was blood, either unsorted or a sorted T cell fraction (not recorded which). All receptors come from a male donor with ankylosing spondylitis. Both conserved end residues are part of each CDR3. Each record gives: CDR3 length, V gene, J gene, clone size, D gene, CDR3 protein, CDR3 DNA. A D gene is named only where the DNA matches it firmly. The listing skips clone size in some rows; elsewhere it reads once, few, many or a size class.

15,TRBV3-1,TRBJ1-5,NA,NA,CASSQDYRSNQPQHF,TGTGCCAGCAGCCAAGATTACCGGAGCAATCAGCCCCAGCATTTT
11,TRBV2,TRBJ1-2,few,NA,CASSENYGYTF,TGTGCCAGCAGTGAGAACTATGGCTACACCTTC
13,TRBV24-1,TRBJ2-3,NA,TRBD1,CATRDRATDTQYF,TGTGCCACCAGGGACAGGGCGACAGATACGCAGTATTTT
14,TRBV20-1,TRBJ2-7,NA,TRBD2,CSASGTSGHYEQYF,TGCAGTGCTTCCGGGACTAGCGGACACTACGAGCAGTACTTC
15,TRBV10-3,TRBJ2-7,many,TRBD2,CAISDRASGSYEQYF,TGTGCCATCAGTGACCGGGCTAGCGGGTCCTACGAGCAGTACTTC
15,TRBV7-9,TRBJ1-1,few,TRBD1,CASSWWDRGNTEAFF,TGTGCCAGCAGCTGGTGGGACAGGGGGAACACTGAAGCTTTCTTT
15,TRBV7-9,TRBJ2-3,NA,NA,CASSPQGPGTDTQYF,TGTGCCAGCAGCCCACAGGGACCGGGCACAGATACGCAGTATTTT
12,TRBV29-1,TRBJ2-1,few,NA,CSVGGPYNEQFF,TGCAGCGTTGGGGGGCCCTACAATGAGCAGTTCTTC
17,TRBV18,TRBJ2-1,NA,TRBD2,CASSRAPGLAAYNEQFF,TGTGCCAGCTCACGGGCGCCGGGACTAGCGGCCTACAATGAGCAGTTCTTC
16,TRBV6-1,TRBJ1-3,NA,NA,CASSPLDRSSGNTIYF,TGTGCCAGCAGCCCCCTAGACAGGTCCTCTGGAAACACCATATATTTT
15,TRBV12-3/TRBV12-4,TRBJ2-7,once,NA,CASSLLIGDDYEQYF,TGTGCCAGCAGTTTACTTATAGGCGATGACTACGAGCAGTACTTC
18,TRBV24-1,TRBJ2-2,NA,TRBD1,CATSDPRDRGRYTGELFF,TGTGCCACCAGTGATCCCAGGGACAGGGGAAGGTACACCGGGGAGCTGTTTTTT
12,TRBV12-3/TRBV12-4,TRBJ2-7,few,NA,CASSLNPYEQYF,TGTGCCAGCAGTTTAAATCCCTACGAGCAGTACTTC
14,TRBV28,TRBJ1-4,few,NA,CASSTGAGDEKLFF,TGTGCCAGCAGTACGGGTGCCGGGGATGAAAAACTGTTTTTT
16,TRBV9,TRBJ1-4,NA,TRBD1,CASSPATGDGHEKLFF,TGTGCCAGCAGCCCAGCCACAGGGGACGGGCATGAAAAACTGTTTTTT
16,TRBV7-9,TRBJ2-7,NA,NA,CASSAHLQGRRYEQYF,TGTGCCAGCAGCGCTCATCTTCAGGGGAGGAGATACGAGCAGTACTTC
16,TRBV9,TRBJ2-5,few,NA,CASSSTAASTEETQYF,TGTGCCAGCAGCTCAACGGCGGCTAGCACCGAAGAGACCCAGTACTTC
18,TRBV19,TRBJ1-5,NA,TRBD1,CASSKGSGTGVGNQPQHF,TGTGCCAGTAGTAAAGGTTCCGGGACAGGGGTAGGCAATCAGCCCCAGCATTTT
15,TRBV28,TRBJ2-2,few,NA,CASSLEKRYTGELFF,TGTGCCAGCAGCCTGGAGAAGCGATACACCGGGGAGCTGTTTTTT
13,TRBV28,TRBJ2-1,few,NA,CASSRPTYNEQFF,TGTGCCAGCAGTCGGCCCACCTACAATGAGCAGTTCTTC
18,TRBV18,TRBJ2-4,few,TRBD1,CASSPPGQGQIGKNIQYF,TGTGCCAGCTCACCACCGGGACAGGGTCAAATTGGCAAAAACATTCAGTACTTC
14,TRBV27,TRBJ1-2,NA,NA,CASSPLQGLFGYTF,TGTGCCAGCAGTCCACTACAGGGATTATTTGGCTACACCTTC
15,TRBV29-1,TRBJ2-1,NA,NA,CSVYVFGGQYREQFF,TGCAGCGTTTATGTCTTTGGTGGACAGTACCGTGAGCAGTTCTTC
15,TRBV6-1,TRBJ2-7,few,NA,CASSEVGTGTYEQYF,TGTGCCAGCAGTGAGGTTGGGACGGGAACCTACGAGCAGTACTTC
14,TRBV27,TRBJ2-1,few,NA,CASIGLRRQDEQFF,TGTGCCAGCATCGGCCTTAGGAGGCAAGATGAGCAGTTCTTC
15,TRBV5-1,TRBJ2-2,NA,NA,CASSGVWENTGELFF,TGCGCCAGCAGCGGGGTTTGGGAGAACACCGGGGAGCTGTTTTTT
12,TRBV11-1,TRBJ2-7,few,NA,CASGPTTYEQYF,TGTGCCAGTGGACCAACCACCTACGAGCAGTACTTC
16,TRBV12-3/TRBV12-4,TRBJ2-7,few,NA,CASSLGAGQKTYEQYF,TGTGCCAGCAGTTTGGGTGCGGGACAGAAGACCTACGAGCAGTACTTC
14,TRBV20-1,TRBJ2-5,few,NA,CSGTLTGPLETQYF,TGCAGTGGAACACTAACAGGGCCTCTAGAGACCCAGTACTTC
15,TRBV11-2,TRBJ1-1,few,NA,CASSALGGERTEAFF,TGTGCCAGCAGTGCTCTTGGGGGGGAGAGGACTGAAGCTTTCTTT